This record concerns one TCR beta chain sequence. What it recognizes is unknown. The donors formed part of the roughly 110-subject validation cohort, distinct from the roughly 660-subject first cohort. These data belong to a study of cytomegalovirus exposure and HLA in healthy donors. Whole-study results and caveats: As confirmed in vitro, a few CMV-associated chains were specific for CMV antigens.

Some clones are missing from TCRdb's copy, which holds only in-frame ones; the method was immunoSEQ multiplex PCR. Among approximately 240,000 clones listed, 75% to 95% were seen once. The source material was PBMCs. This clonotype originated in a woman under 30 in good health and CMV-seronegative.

CDR3 DNA: TGTGCCAGCAGCTCTTCAACAAGAACGAACACCGGGGAGCTGTTTTTT. Encoded protein: CASSSSTRTNTGELFF. The J gene is TRBJ2-2, the V gene TRBV5-4; no definite D call. V shed 3 bases and J shed 0 bases, with 12 bases lying between them. The CDR3 extends over 16 amino acids. Germline loops: CDR1 SGHNT, CDR2 YYREEE (reference sequence).